Listed below are T cell receptor beta chains from one sample, sequenced in a study of human T cells and chemical hapten exposure. TCRdb passed the RACE reads through MiXCR, listing each CDR3 protein once. The top ten clones hold around 3.4% of a sample with about 70,000 distinct CDR3 sequences, around 6.5% of them seen once. Sequences were obtained from whole blood. All receptors derive from a female donor in good health. Some clones in this sample may be carry-over from other donors' samples. CDR3s include the opening cysteine and the closing phenylalanine or tryptophan. The order of the fields is V gene, J gene, CDR3 protein.

V gene: TRBV7-2
J gene: TRBJ2-3
CDR3 protein: CASSLVGDSTDTQYF

V gene: TRBV12-3/TRBV12-4
J gene: TRBJ1-1
CDR3 protein: CASREPGFSTEAFF

V gene: TRBV12-3/TRBV12-4
J gene: TRBJ2-3
CDR3 protein: CASSRASGSVTDTQYF

V gene: TRBV13
J gene: TRBJ2-3
CDR3 protein: CASSDTDTQYF

V gene: TRBV2
J gene: TRBJ2-3
CDR3 protein: CASTGQRSSTDTQYF

V gene: TRBV12-3/TRBV12-4
J gene: TRBJ2-1
CDR3 protein: CASSGTSGSNEQFF

V gene: TRBV14
J gene: TRBJ2-7
CDR3 protein: CASSTGVEQYF

V gene: TRBV12-3/TRBV12-4
J gene: TRBJ1-1
CDR3 protein: CASNTVGVNTEAFF

V gene: TRBV3-1
J gene: TRBJ2-1
CDR3 protein: CASSQVSRGGSDEQFF

V gene: TRBV28
J gene: TRBJ2-1
CDR3 protein: CASSQKFSEQFF

V gene: TRBV4-1
J gene: TRBJ1-6
CDR3 protein: CASSQDNGMSLGTGNSPLHF

V gene: TRBV7-9
J gene: TRBJ2-7
CDR3 protein: CASSPDSLYEQYF

V gene: TRBV4-2
J gene: TRBJ2-3
CDR3 protein: CASSQEQREFDTQYF

V gene: TRBV7-9
J gene: TRBJ2-7
CDR3 protein: CASSWTSNTDEQYF

V gene: TRBV20-1
J gene: TRBJ1-6
CDR3 protein: CSASIPQGDNSPLHF

V gene: TRBV27
J gene: TRBJ2-3
CDR3 protein: CASRTSVGPDTQYF

V gene: TRBV14
J gene: TRBJ2-7
CDR3 protein: CASSQEDARSGEYF

V gene: TRBV19
J gene: TRBJ1-5
CDR3 protein: CAVGPINNQPQHF

V gene: TRBV20-1
J gene: TRBJ1-5
CDR3 protein: CSARSGTGGSNQPQHF

V gene: TRBV27
J gene: TRBJ1-5
CDR3 protein: CASSFRGNSNQPQHF

V gene: TRBV12-5
J gene: TRBJ2-3
CDR3 protein: CASGPPWEAPLAGGPTDTQYF

V gene: TRBV7-2
J gene: TRBJ1-2
CDR3 protein: CASSLRESYGYTF

V gene: TRBV12-3/TRBV12-4
J gene: TRBJ2-3
CDR3 protein: CASSLMLNTDTQYF

V gene: TRBV29-1
J gene: TRBJ1-1
CDR3 protein: CSVGSGTTEAFF

V gene: TRBV24-1
J gene: TRBJ2-3
CDR3 protein: CATSDLAGDTDTQYF